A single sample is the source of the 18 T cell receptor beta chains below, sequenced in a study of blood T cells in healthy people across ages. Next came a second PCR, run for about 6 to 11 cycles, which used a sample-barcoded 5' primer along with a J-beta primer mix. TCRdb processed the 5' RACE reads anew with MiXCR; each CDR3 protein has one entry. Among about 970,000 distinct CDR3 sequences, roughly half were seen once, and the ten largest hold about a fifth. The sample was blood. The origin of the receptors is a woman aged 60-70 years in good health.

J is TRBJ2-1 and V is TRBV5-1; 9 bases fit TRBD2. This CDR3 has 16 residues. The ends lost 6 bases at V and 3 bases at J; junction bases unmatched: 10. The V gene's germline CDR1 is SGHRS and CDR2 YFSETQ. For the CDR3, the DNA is TGCGCCAGCATACCCGTAGCGGGAGTCCTCTACAATGAGCAGTTCTTC. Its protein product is CASIPVAGVLYNEQFF.

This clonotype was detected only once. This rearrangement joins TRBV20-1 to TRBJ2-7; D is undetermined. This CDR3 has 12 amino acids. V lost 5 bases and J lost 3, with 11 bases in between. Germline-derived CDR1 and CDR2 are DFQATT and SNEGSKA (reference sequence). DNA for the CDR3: TGCAGTGCTGGGATCGATCACTACGAGCAGTACTTC. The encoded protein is CSAGIDHYEQYF.

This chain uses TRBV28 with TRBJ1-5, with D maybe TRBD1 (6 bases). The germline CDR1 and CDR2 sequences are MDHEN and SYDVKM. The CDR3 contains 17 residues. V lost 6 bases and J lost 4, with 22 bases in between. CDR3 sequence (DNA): TGTGCCAGCAGCCCCCAACGCTATGACAGGAGAAATCAGCCCCAGCATTTT. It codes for CASSPQRYDRRNQPQHF.

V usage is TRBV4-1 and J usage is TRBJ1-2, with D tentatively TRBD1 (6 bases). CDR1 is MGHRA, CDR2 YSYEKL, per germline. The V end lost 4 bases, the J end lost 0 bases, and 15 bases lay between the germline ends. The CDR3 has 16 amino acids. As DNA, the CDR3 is TGCGCCAGCAGCCTACAGGGCATGATGACTAACTATGGCTACACCTTC. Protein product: CASSLQGMMTNYGYTF.

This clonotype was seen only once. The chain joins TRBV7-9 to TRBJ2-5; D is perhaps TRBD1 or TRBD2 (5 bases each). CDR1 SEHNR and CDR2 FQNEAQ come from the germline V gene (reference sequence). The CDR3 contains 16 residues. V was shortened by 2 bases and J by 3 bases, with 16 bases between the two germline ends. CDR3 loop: CASSLHRQLGKETQYF. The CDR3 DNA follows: TGTGCCAGCAGCTTACACAGGCAACTCGGGAAAGAGACCCAGTACTTC.

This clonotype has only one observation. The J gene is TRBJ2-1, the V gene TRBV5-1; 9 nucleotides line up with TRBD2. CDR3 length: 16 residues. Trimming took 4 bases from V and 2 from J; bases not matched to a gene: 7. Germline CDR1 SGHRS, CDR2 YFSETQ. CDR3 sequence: CASSPDSGRPYNEQFF. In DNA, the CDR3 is TGCGCCAGCAGCCCCGATAGCGGGAGACCCTACAATGAGCAGTTCTTC.

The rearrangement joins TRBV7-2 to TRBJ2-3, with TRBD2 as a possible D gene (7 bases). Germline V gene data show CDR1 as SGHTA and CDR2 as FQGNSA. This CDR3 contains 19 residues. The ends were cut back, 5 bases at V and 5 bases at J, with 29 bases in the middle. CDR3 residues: CASSRSRVAGAFKGDTQYF. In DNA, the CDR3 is TGTGCCAGCAGCCGTTCCAGGGTCGCGGGGGCCTTTAAGGGAGATACGCAGTATTTT. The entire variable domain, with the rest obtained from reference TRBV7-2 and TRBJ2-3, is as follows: GAGVSQSPSNKVTEKGKDVELRCDPISGHTALYWYRQSLGQGLEFLIYFQGNSAPDKSGLPSDRFSAERTGGSVSTLTIQRTQQEDSAVYLCASSRSRVAGAFKGDTQYFGPGTRLTVL.

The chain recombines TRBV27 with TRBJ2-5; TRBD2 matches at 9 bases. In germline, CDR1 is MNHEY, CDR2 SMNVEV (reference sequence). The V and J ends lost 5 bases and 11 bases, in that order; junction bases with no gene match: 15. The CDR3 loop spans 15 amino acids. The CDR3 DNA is TGTGCCAGCAGTGAACCGGGACTAGCTGCCAATGAGCAGTACTTC. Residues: CASSEPGLAANEQYF.

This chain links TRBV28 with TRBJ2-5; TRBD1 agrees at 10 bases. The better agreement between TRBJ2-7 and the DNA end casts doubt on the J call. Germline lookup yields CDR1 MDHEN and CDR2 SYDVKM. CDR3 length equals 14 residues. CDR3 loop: CASKKTGGASEQYF. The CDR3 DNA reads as TGTGCCAGCAAAAAGACAGGGGGCGCATCCGAGCAGTACTTC.

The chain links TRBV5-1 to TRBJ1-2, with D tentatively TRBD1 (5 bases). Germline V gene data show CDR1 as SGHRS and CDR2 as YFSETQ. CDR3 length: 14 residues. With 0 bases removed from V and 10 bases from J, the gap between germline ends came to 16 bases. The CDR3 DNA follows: TGCGCCAGCAGCTTGGAAGCGGGGGTAGCCGCCTACACCTTC. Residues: CASSLEAGVAAYTF.

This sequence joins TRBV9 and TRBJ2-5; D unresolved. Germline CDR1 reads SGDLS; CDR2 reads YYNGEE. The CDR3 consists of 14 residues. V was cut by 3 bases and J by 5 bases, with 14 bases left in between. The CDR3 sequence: CASSAPTGSETQYF. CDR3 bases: TGTGCCAGCAGCGCCCCTACGGGTTCGGAGACCCAGTACTTC.

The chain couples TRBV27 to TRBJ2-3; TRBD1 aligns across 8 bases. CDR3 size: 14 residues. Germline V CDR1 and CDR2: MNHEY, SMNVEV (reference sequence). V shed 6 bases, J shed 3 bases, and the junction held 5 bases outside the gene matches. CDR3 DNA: TGTGCCAGCAGGTGGGACAGGTTAACAGATACGCAGTATTTT. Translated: CASRWDRLTDTQYF.

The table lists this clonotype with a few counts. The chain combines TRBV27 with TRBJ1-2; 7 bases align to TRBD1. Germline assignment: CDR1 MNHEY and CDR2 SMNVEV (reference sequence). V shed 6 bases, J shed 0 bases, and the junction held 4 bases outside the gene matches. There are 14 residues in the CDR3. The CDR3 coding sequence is TGTGCCAGCAGGAGGGACAGCCCTAACTATGGCTACACCTTC. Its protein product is CASRRDSPNYGYTF.

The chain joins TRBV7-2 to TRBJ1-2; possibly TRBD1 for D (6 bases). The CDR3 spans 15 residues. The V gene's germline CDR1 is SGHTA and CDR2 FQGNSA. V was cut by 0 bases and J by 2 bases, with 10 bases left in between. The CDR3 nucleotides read TGTGCCAGCAGCTTAGCGACAGGACCGAACTATGGCTACACCTTC. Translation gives CASSLATGPNYGYTF.

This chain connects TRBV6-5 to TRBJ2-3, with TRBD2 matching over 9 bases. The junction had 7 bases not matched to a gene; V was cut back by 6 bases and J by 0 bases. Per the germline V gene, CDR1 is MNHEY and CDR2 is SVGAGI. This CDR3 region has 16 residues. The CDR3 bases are TGTGCCAGCAGACCCAGCGGGAGGATGAGCACAGATACGCAGTATTTT. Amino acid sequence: CASRPSGRMSTDTQYF.

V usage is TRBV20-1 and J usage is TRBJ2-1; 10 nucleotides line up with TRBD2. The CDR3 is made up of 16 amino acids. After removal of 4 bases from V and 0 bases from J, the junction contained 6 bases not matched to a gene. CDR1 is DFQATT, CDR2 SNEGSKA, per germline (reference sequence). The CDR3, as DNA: TGCAGTGCTATAGAGCGGGAGGGCCACTCCTACAATGAGCAGTTCTTC. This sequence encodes CSAIEREGHSYNEQFF.

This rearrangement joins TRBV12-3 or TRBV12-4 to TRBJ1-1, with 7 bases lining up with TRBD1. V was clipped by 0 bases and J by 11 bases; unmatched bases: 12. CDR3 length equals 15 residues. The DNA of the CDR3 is TGTGCCAGCAGTTTAGCGGGTGGTCTCGGGACAGAGGCTTTCTTT. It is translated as CASSLAGGLGTEAFF.

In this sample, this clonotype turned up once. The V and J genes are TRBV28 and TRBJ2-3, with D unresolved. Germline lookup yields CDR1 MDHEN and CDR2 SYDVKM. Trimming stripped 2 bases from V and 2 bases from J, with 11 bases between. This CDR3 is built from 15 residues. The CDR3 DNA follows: TGTGCCAGCAGTTTAAACAGACCAAACACAGATACGCAGTATTTT. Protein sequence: CASSLNRPNTDTQYF. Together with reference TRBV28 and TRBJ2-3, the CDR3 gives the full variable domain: DVKVTQSSRYLVKRTGEKVFLECVQDMDHENMFWYRQDPGLGLRLIYFSYDVKMKEKGDIPEGYSVSREKKERFSLILESASTNQTSMYLCASSLNRPNTDTQYFGPGTRLTVL.